This T cell receptor (beta chain) stems from a study of T cells after posttransplantation cyclophosphamide. Data came from immunoSEQ multiplex PCR; TCRdb stores just in-frame clones and leaves some out. Among about 66,000 clones listed, around 93% were seen once. CDR1 and CDR2 (germline): MRHNA, SNTAGT. The CDR3 runs to 13 residues. The V gene lost 2 bases and the J gene lost 6 bases, with 9 bases spanning the gap. The sequenced sample consisted of PBMCs. This chain joins TRBV6-4 and TRBJ2-3; D gene unclear. This TCR came from a woman aged 25 to 39 in good health and a related stem cell transplant donor. The CDR3 DNA is TGTGCCAGCAGTGACAGGGTTGGGGATACGCAGTATTTT. It specifies CASSDRVGDTQYF.